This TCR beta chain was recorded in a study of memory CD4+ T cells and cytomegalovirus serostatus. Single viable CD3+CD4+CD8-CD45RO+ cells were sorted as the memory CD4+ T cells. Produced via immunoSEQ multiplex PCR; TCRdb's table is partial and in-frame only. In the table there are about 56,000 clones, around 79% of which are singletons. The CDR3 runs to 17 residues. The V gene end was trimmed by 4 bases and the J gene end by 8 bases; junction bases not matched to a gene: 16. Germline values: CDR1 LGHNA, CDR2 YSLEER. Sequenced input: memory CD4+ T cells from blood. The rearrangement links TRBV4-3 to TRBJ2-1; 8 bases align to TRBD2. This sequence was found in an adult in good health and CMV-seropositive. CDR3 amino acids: CASSPSAGRAYSHEQFF. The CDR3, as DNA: TGCGCCAGCAGCCCATCGGCCGGGAGGGCCTATTCGCATGAGCAGTTCTTC.